These 4 T cell receptor beta chains share one sample of origin, sequenced in a study of T cells after yellow fever vaccination. Each CDR3 protein gets one entry after TCRdb re-called the 5' RACE reads with MiXCR. The sample contains 200,000 to 250,000 distinct CDR3 sequences, under 3.5% of which appear only once. Here the sequenced sample was CD4+ T cells sorted from PBMCs, taken 10 days after the yellow fever booster vaccination. Receptors were obtained from a man aged 18 to 29 who received the YFV17D yellow fever vaccine.

This clonotype has ten or more counts. V gene TRBV5-1 combines with J gene TRBJ2-2; the D gene is possibly TRBD1 (6 bases). V dropped 2 bases and J dropped 4 bases, with 12 bases sitting between them. The CDR3 covers 15 residues. Per germline, CDR1 SGHRS and CDR2 YFSETQ. In nucleotides, the CDR3 is TGCGCCAGCAGCTTTGTACAGGGCGCCACCGGGGAGCTGTTTTTT. It yields the protein CASSFVQGATGELFF.

This clonotype showed up many times. J is TRBJ2-3 and V is TRBV5-1; 8 positions match TRBD2. The CDR3 is 17 residues long. Trimming at V came to 2 bases and at J to 3 bases, leaving 11 bases not matched to a gene. Germline CDR1 and CDR2: SGHRS and YFSETQ. The CDR3 region has the DNA TGCGCCAGCAGCTTCTCCTATGCGGGGGGAAATACAGATACGCAGTATTTT. Residues: CASSFSYAGGNTDTQYF. Based on the CDR3 plus reference TRBV5-1 and TRBJ2-3, the full variable domain is KAGVTQTPRYLIKTRGQQVTLSCSPISGHRSVSWYQQTPGQGLQFLFEYFSETQRNKGNFPGRFSGRQFSNSRSEMNVSTLELGDSALYLCASSFSYAGGNTDTQYFGPGTRLTVL.

This clonotype was counted a few times. The chain recombines TRBV5-5 with TRBJ2-2; D possibly uses TRBD1 or TRBD2 (5 bases each). Germline V gives CDR1 SGHKS, CDR2 YYEKEE (reference sequence). The length of the CDR3 is 14 residues. The V and J ends lost 4 bases and 7 bases respectively, with 14 bases between them. CDR3 amino acids: CASSGTGAYGELFF. The CDR3 nucleotides read TGTGCCAGCAGCGGGACGGGCGCTTACGGGGAGCTGTTTTTT.

The sample holds many counts of this clonotype. This sequence joins TRBV12-5 and TRBJ2-3; D is perhaps TRBD2 (6 bases). In germline, CDR1 is LGHNT, CDR2 FRNRAP. V gave up 7 bases and J gave up 2 bases, with 19 bases separating them. This CDR3 spans 16 amino acids. CDR3 in DNA: TGTGCTAGTGCCTTAGAGGACGGGACTTACACAGATACGCAGTATTTT. Its translation is CASALEDGTYTDTQYF.